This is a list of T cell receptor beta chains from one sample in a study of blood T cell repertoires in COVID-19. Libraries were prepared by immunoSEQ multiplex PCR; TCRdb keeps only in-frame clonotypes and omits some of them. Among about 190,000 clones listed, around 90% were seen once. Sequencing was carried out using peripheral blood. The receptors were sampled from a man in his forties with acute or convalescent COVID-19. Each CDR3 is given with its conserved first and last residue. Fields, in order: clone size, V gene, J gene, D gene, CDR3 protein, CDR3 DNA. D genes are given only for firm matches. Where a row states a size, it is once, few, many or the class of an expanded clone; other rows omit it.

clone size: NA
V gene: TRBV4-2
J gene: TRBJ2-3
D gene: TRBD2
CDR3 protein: CASSQDLLAGGSTDTQYF
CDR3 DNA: TGTGCCAGCAGCCAAGATCTCCTAGCGGGGGGCAGCACAGATACGCAGTATTTT

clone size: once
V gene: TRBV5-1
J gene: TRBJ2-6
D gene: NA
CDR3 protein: CASLPYDRTSGANVLTF
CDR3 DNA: TGCGCCAGCCTCCCATATGACAGAACCTCTGGGGCCAACGTCCTGACTTTC

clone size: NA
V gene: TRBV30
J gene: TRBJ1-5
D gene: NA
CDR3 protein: CAWRQSGGQPQHF
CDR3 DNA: TGTGCCTGGAGACAGAGCGGCGGTCAGCCCCAGCATTTT

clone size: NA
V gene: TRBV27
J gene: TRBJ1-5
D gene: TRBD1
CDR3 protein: CASRKDRGGQPQHF
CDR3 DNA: TGTGCCAGCAGGAAGGACAGGGGAGGCCAGCCCCAGCATTTT

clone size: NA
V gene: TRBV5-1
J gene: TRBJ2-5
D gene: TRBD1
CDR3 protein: CASSLQGAGETQYF
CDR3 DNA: TGCGCCAGCAGCTTACAGGGGGCGGGGGAGACCCAGTACTTC

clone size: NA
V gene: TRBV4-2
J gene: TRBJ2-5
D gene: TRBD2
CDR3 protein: CASSHGGEETQYF
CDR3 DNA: TGTGCCAGCAGCCACGGGGGGGAAGAGACCCAGTACTTC

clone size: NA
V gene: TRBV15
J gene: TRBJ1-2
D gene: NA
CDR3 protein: CATSRDIGGYTF
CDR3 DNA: TGTGCCACCAGCAGAGACATCGGTGGCTACACCTTC

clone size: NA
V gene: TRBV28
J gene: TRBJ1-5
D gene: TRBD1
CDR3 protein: CASSLFWTGNNQPQHF
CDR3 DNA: TGTGCCAGCAGTTTATTTTGGACAGGGAACAATCAGCCCCAGCATTTT

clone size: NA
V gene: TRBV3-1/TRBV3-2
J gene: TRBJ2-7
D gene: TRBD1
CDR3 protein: CASSLAKHRGIYEQYF
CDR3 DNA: TGTGCCAGCAGCCTCGCTAAACACAGGGGGATTTACGAGCAGTACTTC

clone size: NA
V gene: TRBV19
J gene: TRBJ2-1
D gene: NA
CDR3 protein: CASSQLPSRLVYNEQFF
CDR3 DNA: TGTGCCAGTAGTCAGCTACCCTCCCGACTAGTCTACAATGAGCAGTTCTTC